This TCR beta chain was sequenced in a study of vaccination and CD4 T cells after COVID-19. For the study at large: Convalescent patients were SARS-CoV-2 positive by nasal swab PCR; nine mild, one severe. Convalescent cases consisted of six males and four females, of whom two were Hispanic.

The J segment lost 1 base and the V segment lost 7 bases, leaving 3 bases of the junction unmatched. The CDR3 runs 14 residues. The germline V gene has CDR1 SNHLY and CDR2 FYNNEI. TCRdb itself ran the PCR reads through MiXCR, one entry per CDR3 protein. The top ten hold 0.8% to 1% of the sample, which has 20,000 to 25,000 distinct CDR3 sequences, around three fifths seen once. The TCR sequence derives from a human donor who had recovered from COVID-19. The chain combines TRBV2 with TRBJ2-1; 8 nucleotides match TRBD1. This specimen was CD4+ T cells from blood, taken before SARS-CoV-2 vaccination. CDR3: CASNRDRSYNEQFF. CDR3 nucleotides: TGTGCCAGCAACCGGGACAGGTCCTACAATGAGCAGTTCTTC.